This TCR beta chain was sequenced during a study of blood T cell repertoires in COVID-19. Patients at the Seattle site were enrolled during active infection and followed longitudinally. As processed by the authors: Reference gene primer amplification gave estimated nucleated cell counts. Sequenced by immunoSEQ multiplex PCR; TCRdb stores in-frame clones only, minus some. The V and J calls and clone size come from that table; D and trimming were worked out from the DNA. The repertoire holds fewer than 600,000 clones, with about 88% as singletons. This sequence was found in a man aged 18 to 29 with COVID-19, enrolled during active disease. Source material: peripheral blood.

The CDR3 DNA is TGTGCCACCAGCAGAGGAGGGACAGGCCTCATGTACGAGCAGTACTTC. Translated, it gives CATSRGGTGLMYEQYF. The V and J genes are TRBV15 and TRBJ2-7; TRBD1 matches 8 bases. The junction had 9 bases not matched to a gene; V was cut back by 1 base and J by 4 bases. The CDR3 loop spans 16 amino acids. Germline CDR1 and CDR2: LNHNV and YYDKDF (reference sequence).